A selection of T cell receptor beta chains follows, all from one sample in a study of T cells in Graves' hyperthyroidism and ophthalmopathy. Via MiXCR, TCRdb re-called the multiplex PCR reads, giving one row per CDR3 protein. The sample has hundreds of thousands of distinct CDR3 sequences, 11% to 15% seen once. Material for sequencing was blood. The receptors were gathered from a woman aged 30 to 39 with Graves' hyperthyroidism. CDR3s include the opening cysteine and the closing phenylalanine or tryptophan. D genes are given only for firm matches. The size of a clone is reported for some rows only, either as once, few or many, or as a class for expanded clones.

TGCAGCGTTTTGGGACCTACTTTCTACGAGCAGTACTTC	CSVLGPTFYEQYF	.	TRBV29-1	TRBJ2-7	few
TGTGCCAGCGGAACCGGACAGCCGCAGCCCCAGCATTTT	CASGTGQPQPQHF	.	TRBV27	TRBJ1-5	few
TGTGCCAGTAGTCTCGGACTTATAAGCTCCTACAATGAGCAGTTCTTC	CASSLGLISSYNEQFF	.	TRBV19	TRBJ2-1	few
TGCAGCACCTCCAGGGACAGCAGCACCGGGGAGCTGTTTTTT	CSTSRDSSTGELFF	TRBD1	TRBV29-1	TRBJ2-2	.
TGCGCCAGCAGCCAATCGACTAGCGCGATAAGCACAGATACGCAGTATTTT	CASSQSTSAISTDTQYF	TRBD2	TRBV4-1	TRBJ2-3	few
TGTGCCAGCAGCCCGTCCGGGGCCGACTACGAGCAGTACTTC	CASSPSGADYEQYF	.	TRBV12-3/TRBV12-4	TRBJ2-7	many
TGTGCCAGCAGCTACCGTCCTGGAGAGACCCAGTACTTC	CASSYRPGETQYF	.	TRBV11-2	TRBJ2-5	many
TGTGCCAGCAGCCTAGCGGGGTTGACCTACAATGAGCAGTTCTTC	CASSLAGLTYNEQFF	TRBD2	TRBV3-1	TRBJ2-1	many
TGTGCCAGCCGCCTTGGAGGGCTTTCTTACGAGCAGTACTTC	CASRLGGLSYEQYF	.	TRBV2	TRBJ2-7	many
TGTGCCAGCAGCCCGCCGGGGTGGGGGGGGAATTCACCCCTCCACTTT	CASSPPGWGGNSPLHF	.	TRBV11-2	TRBJ1-6	many
TGTGCCATCACCCTGACGGGCACAGATACGCGGTATTTT	CAITLTGTDTRYF	.	TRBV10-3	TRBJ2-3	.
TGTGCCACCAGGATTCCGATTGGGGGCAGTACCAACTATGGCTACACCTTC	CATRIPIGGSTNYGYTF	.	TRBV24-1	TRBJ1-2	many
TGTGCTAGTGTCGCTAGCGGGAGCCACAATGAGCAGTTCTTC	CASVASGSHNEQFF	TRBD2	TRBV12-5	TRBJ2-1	many
TGTGCCTGCACAAGTGGCGGGGGGTACAATGAGCAGTTCTTC	CACTSGGGYNEQFF	TRBD2	TRBV30	TRBJ2-1	.